This TCR beta chain came from a study of cytomegalovirus exposure and HLA in healthy donors. Points on this clone: What it binds is unknown.

V was clipped by 6 bases and J by 5 bases; unmatched bases: 8. Per the germline V gene, CDR1 is MDHEN and CDR2 is SYDVKM. The CDR3 has 14 amino acids. PCR employed 60 Vbeta and 13 Jbeta primers. TCRdb's table, derived via immunoSEQ multiplex PCR, lists solely in-frame clones and lacks some. This table holds more than 95,000 clones, 81% found once. Study-wide points: Previously analyzed data showed that most TCR beta V segments were productive at a frequency of about 87% or about 30%.

This chain uses TRBV28 with TRBJ1-1; TRBD1 agrees at 8 bases. The TCR originated in a man aged 18 to 35 in good health and CMV-seronegative. Material for sequencing was PBMCs. CDR3 region: CASSRTGGSTEAFF. As DNA, the CDR3 is TGTGCCAGCAGCCGTACAGGGGGGAGTACTGAAGCTTTCTTT.